The rows below give T cell receptor beta chains drawn from one sample of a study of OX40 agonist ivuxolimab in advanced cancers. Assay used: immunoSEQ multiplex PCR; TCRdb lists only in-frame clones, some missing. The sample holds more than 75,000 clones, more than 85% seen once. Sequences were derived from CD4+ or CD8+ T cells sorted from blood, sampled in a trial of the OX40 agonist ivuxolimab. The receptors stem from an adult with an advanced solid tumor such as melanoma, head and neck, liver or kidney cancer. Both conserved end residues are part of each CDR3. Each record gives: clone size, D gene, J gene, V gene, CDR3 DNA, CDR3 protein. The D gene is left open where the match is weak. Clone size, where shown, is once, few, many, or a class for clones that have expanded.

clone_size: .; d_call: .; j_call: TRBJ2-3; v_call: TRBV7-2; cdr3_nt: TGTGCCAGCAGCCCCCCTGGGAGGATCAGCACAGATACGCAGTATTTT; cdr3_aa: CASSPPGRISTDTQYF
clone_size: .; d_call: .; j_call: TRBJ2-5; v_call: TRBV7-3; cdr3_nt: TGTGCCAGCAGCCCTTATGGCGGTGGTCGGGAGACCCAGTACTTC; cdr3_aa: CASSPYGGGRETQYF
clone_size: .; d_call: TRBD1; j_call: TRBJ1-2; v_call: TRBV2; cdr3_nt: TGTGCCAGCAGTGAAGACAGGGGTCTTAACTATGGCTACACCTTC; cdr3_aa: CASSEDRGLNYGYTF
clone_size: .; d_call: .; j_call: TRBJ2-1; v_call: TRBV4-3; cdr3_nt: TGCGCCAGCAGCCAAGATTTGTCGGTTGAGCAGTTCTTC; cdr3_aa: CASSQDLSVEQFF
clone_size: few; d_call: .; j_call: TRBJ2-3; v_call: TRBV7-9; cdr3_nt: TGTGCCAGCAGCTCAGCTGCAGATACGCAGTATTTT; cdr3_aa: CASSSAADTQYF
clone_size: .; d_call: TRBD2; j_call: TRBJ2-3; v_call: TRBV9; cdr3_nt: TGTGCCAGCAGCGACCTAGCGGGGGATGATACGCAGTATTTT; cdr3_aa: CASSDLAGDDTQYF
clone_size: .; d_call: .; j_call: TRBJ2-1; v_call: TRBV6-5; cdr3_nt: TGTGCCAGCTGGGCCCGTAGATTTGGTGAGCAGTTCTTC; cdr3_aa: CASWARRFGEQFF
clone_size: .; d_call: TRBD1; j_call: TRBJ1-3; v_call: TRBV4-2; cdr3_nt: TGTGCCAGCAGCCAAGAGAGGGGGCTTGGAAACACCATATATTTT; cdr3_aa: CASSQERGLGNTIYF
clone_size: .; d_call: .; j_call: TRBJ2-3; v_call: TRBV4-1; cdr3_nt: TGCGCCAGCAGCCAAGTTATAGGGGAGGGCACAGATACGCAGTATTTT; cdr3_aa: CASSQVIGEGTDTQYF
clone_size: once; d_call: TRBD2; j_call: TRBJ2-7; v_call: TRBV5-1; cdr3_nt: TGCGCCAGCAGCTTCCTAGCGGGAGGGATGGGGGAGCAGTACTTC; cdr3_aa: CASSFLAGGMGEQYF
clone_size: .; d_call: TRBD2; j_call: TRBJ2-5; v_call: TRBV9; cdr3_nt: TGTGCCAGCAGCGTAGGGATAGCGGGGGGAGAGACCCAGTACTTC; cdr3_aa: CASSVGIAGGETQYF
clone_size: .; d_call: .; j_call: TRBJ1-1; v_call: TRBV6-6; cdr3_nt: TGTGCCAGCAGTTACTCGTCGCAGCCGAACACTGAAGCTTTCTTT; cdr3_aa: CASSYSSQPNTEAFF
clone_size: .; d_call: TRBD1; j_call: TRBJ1-6; v_call: TRBV6-1; cdr3_nt: TGTGCCAGCTACTACGGGACAGGGGAATCACCCCTCCACTTT; cdr3_aa: CASYYGTGESPLHF
clone_size: .; d_call: .; j_call: TRBJ2-5; v_call: TRBV10-2; cdr3_nt: TGCGCCAGCAGTGACTTACAAGAGACCCAGTACTTC; cdr3_aa: CASSDLQETQYF
clone_size: .; d_call: .; j_call: TRBJ1-1; v_call: TRBV7-2; cdr3_nt: TGTGCCAGCAGCCCCCGAGGGGGAGAGTACACTGAAGCTTTCTTT; cdr3_aa: CASSPRGGEYTEAFF
clone_size: once; d_call: .; j_call: TRBJ1-5; v_call: TRBV18; cdr3_nt: TGTGCCAGCTCACAAGGGCAGCACAATCAGCCCCAGCATTTT; cdr3_aa: CASSQGQHNQPQHF
clone_size: .; d_call: TRBD2; j_call: TRBJ2-7; v_call: TRBV7-2; cdr3_nt: TGTGCCAGCACCTCCCATGGAGGTCTAGCGGGAGGAGCCGAGCAGTACTTC; cdr3_aa: CASTSHGGLAGGAEQYF
clone_size: .; d_call: TRBD2; j_call: TRBJ2-3; v_call: TRBV14; cdr3_nt: TGTGCCAGCAGCTCCCTGACTAGCGGGATAACAGATACGCAGTATTTT; cdr3_aa: CASSSLTSGITDTQYF
clone_size: .; d_call: .; j_call: TRBJ2-3; v_call: TRBV5-4; cdr3_nt: TGTGCCAGCAGCTTGTTAGGGTCAGGGCCAGATACGCAGTATTTT; cdr3_aa: CASSLLGSGPDTQYF